This passage covers 22 T cell receptor beta chains from one sample sequenced in a study of T-cell memory formation after mild COVID-19. TCRdb analysed the 5' RACE reads with MiXCR anew, one entry per CDR3 protein. The sample consists of some 120,000 distinct CDR3 sequences, 15% to 20% of them appearing once. The sample taken for sequencing was PBMCs or a T cell subset sorted from them (not recorded which). The receptors stem from an adult woman who had mild COVID-19 (a few samples of this study predate the infection). Cell type and time point are not known.

The chain carries TRBV7-3 and TRBJ2-1; D possibly corresponds to TRBD2 (6 bases). Germline V lookup: CDR1 SGHTA, CDR2 FQGTGA. V was cut by 5 bases and J by 2 bases, with 16 bases left in between. The CDR3 spans 16 residues. CDR3 amino acids: CASSEWGVMPYNEQFF. The CDR3 DNA follows: TGTGCCAGCAGCGAGTGGGGGGTCATGCCCTACAATGAGCAGTTCTTC.

There are a few counts of this clonotype. V gene TRBV5-1 combines with J gene TRBJ2-1; the D gene is possibly TRBD2 (5 bases). From germline, CDR1 is SGHRS and CDR2 YFSETQ. Trimming took off 5 bases at V and 5 bases at J, with 8 bases between the two ends. This CDR3 contains 12 residues. The CDR3 sequence: CASRASHNEQFF. The CDR3 nucleotides are TGCGCCAGCAGGGCTAGCCACAATGAGCAGTTCTTC.

This clonotype turned up a few times. The chain couples TRBV7-8 to TRBJ2-3; 7 nucleotides line up with TRBD2. CDR3 length: 15 amino acids. CDR1 is SGHVS and CDR2 is FQNEAQ in the germline V gene. V gave up 2 bases and J gave up 2 bases; unmatched junction bases: 4. CDR3: CASSLSGGFTDTQYF. The DNA for the CDR3 is TGTGCCAGCAGCTTATCGGGGGGATTCACAGATACGCAGTATTTT.

The CDR3 protein is CASATEGGNTEAFF. The DNA of the CDR3 is TGTGCCAGCGCAACAGAGGGGGGAAACACTGAAGCTTTCTTT. The chain has TRBV6-6 and TRBJ1-1, with D perhaps matching TRBD1 (6 bases). The CDR3 loop spans 14 amino acids. The ends were cut back, 8 bases at V and 2 bases at J, with 15 bases in the middle. The germline V gene has CDR1 MNHNY and CDR2 SVGAGI (reference sequence).

The chain employs TRBV7-3 and TRBJ2-1; TRBD2 matches 9 bases. V gave up 6 bases and J gave up 5 bases; unmatched junction bases: 8. CDR1 SGHTA and CDR2 FQGTGA come from the germline V gene. The CDR3 consists of 15 residues. In DNA form, the CDR3 reads TGTGCCAGCAGAGTCTCGGGGACTAGCAACAATGAGCAGTTCTTC. It is translated as CASRVSGTSNNEQFF.

The chain has TRBV5-1 and TRBJ2-3, with 7 bases fitting TRBD1. The germline CDR1 and CDR2 sequences are SGHRS and YFSETQ. This CDR3 contains 15 residues. Losses at the gene ends were 0 bases for V and 2 bases for J; bases not matched to a gene: 3. The CDR3 sequence: CASSLGQGDTDTQYF. The CDR3 DNA reads as TGCGCCAGCAGCTTGGGGCAGGGGGACACAGATACGCAGTATTTT.

The chain joins TRBV5-1 to TRBJ1-4; D remains unclear. V lost 0 bases to trimming and J lost 5 bases, with 14 bases between them. In germline, CDR1 is SGHRS, CDR2 YFSETQ. This CDR3 spans 16 amino acids. The CDR3 reads CASSLGGRHYNEKLFF. CDR3 coding DNA: TGCGCCAGCAGCTTGGGTGGCCGGCACTACAATGAAAAACTGTTTTTT. Supplemented by reference TRBV5-1 and TRBJ1-4, the full variable domain reads KAGVTQTPRYLIKTRGQQVTLSCSPISGHRSVSWYQQTPGQGLQFLFEYFSETQRNKGNFPGRFSGRQFSNSRSEMNVSTLELGDSALYLCASSLGGRHYNEKLFFGSGTQLSVL.

The genes are TRBV2 and TRBJ1-1; D remains ambiguous. This CDR3 region has 13 residues. Trimming shortened V by 4 bases and J by 4 bases, and 10 bases separated the two germline ends. CDR1 and CDR2 from the germline V gene are SNHLY and FYNNEI. CDR3: CASSAGEGTEAFF. CDR3 bases: TGTGCCAGCAGTGCTGGGGAGGGCACTGAAGCTTTCTTT.

The rearrangement links TRBV4-1 to TRBJ2-1; no clear D gene. CDR1 is MGHRA, CDR2 YSYEKL, per germline. The CDR3 contains 13 residues. The V end was cut by 1 base, the J end by 6 bases, with 7 bases between. CDR3 residues: CASSQGRSNEQFF. The DNA for the CDR3 is TGCGCCAGCAGCCAAGGACGGAGCAATGAGCAGTTCTTC.

This clonotype was detected a few times. The chain combines TRBV9 with TRBJ2-7; D remains unclear. CDR3 length: 13 residues. With 4 bases removed from V and 2 bases from J, the gap between germline ends came to 10 bases. Germline V gene data show CDR1 as SGDLS and CDR2 as YYNGEE. CDR3 sequence (DNA): TGTGCCAGCAGCAACGACGGCCCCTACGAGCAGTACTTC. This encodes CASSNDGPYEQYF.

There are many counts of this clonotype. V is TRBV4-3 and J is TRBJ2-1; TRBD2 matches at 8 bases. Losses at the gene ends were 0 bases for V and 2 bases for J; bases not matched to a gene: 3. Germline CDR1 and CDR2: LGHNA and YSLEER. The CDR3 has 16 amino acids. The CDR3 sequence: CASSQDPGGAYNEQFF. As DNA, the CDR3 is TGCGCCAGCAGCCAAGATCCGGGAGGGGCCTACAATGAGCAGTTCTTC.

In its sample, this clonotype was seen a few times. The chain links TRBV9 to TRBJ2-1; TRBD1 might be the D (6 bases). Trimming removed 0 bases from V and 10 bases from J, with 14 bases in between. Germline V lookup: CDR1 SGDLS, CDR2 YYNGEE. The CDR3 length is 14 residues. CDR3 DNA sequence: TGTGCCAGCAGCGTAGGGACAGCAGGGGTAGAGCAGTTCTTC. Amino acid sequence: CASSVGTAGVEQFF.

This clonotype appeared a few times. The chain combines TRBV12-3 or TRBV12-4 with TRBJ2-1; TRBD2 agrees at 10 bases. Losses at the gene ends were 3 bases for V and 7 bases for J; bases not matched to a gene: 6. CDR3 length: 15 amino acids. CDR3 bases: TGTGCCAGCAGTTTTTGGACTAGCGGCGGAAATGAGCAGTTCTTC. Its protein product is CASSFWTSGGNEQFF.

The genes are TRBV12-3 or TRBV12-4 and TRBJ1-1; D is perhaps TRBD1 (6 bases). The CDR3 spans 11 residues. The V gene lost 5 bases and the J gene lost 8 bases, with 9 bases spanning the gap. The CDR3 DNA reads TGTGCCAGCAGTGGACAGTGGGAAGCTTTCTTT. Translating it yields CASSGQWEAFF.

This clonotype was seen only a few times. The chain uses TRBV20-1 and TRBJ1-1; D uncertain. This CDR3 contains 14 residues. Trimming shortened V by 6 bases and J by 5 bases, and 19 bases separated the two germline ends. From germline, CDR1 is DFQATT and CDR2 SNEGSKA (reference sequence). As DNA, the CDR3 is TGCAGTGCGAATAGAGTCGTTCGAGGAACTGAAGCTTTCTTT. It translates to CSANRVVRGTEAFF.

CDR3 bases: TGTGCCAGCAGTTTACTGGGATTTGAGCAGTTCTTC. It yields the protein CASSLLGFEQFF. The rearrangement uses TRBV4-2 and TRBJ2-1; D gene ambiguous. Trimming stripped 6 bases from V and 9 bases from J, with 12 bases between. Germline lookup yields CDR1 LGHNA and CDR2 YNFKEQ. CDR3 length equals 12 residues.

This clonotype turned up a few times. The chain uses TRBV7-8 and TRBJ2-2; no clear D. Germline lookup yields CDR1 SGHVS and CDR2 FQNEAQ. The CDR3 consists of 16 residues. The ends were cut back, 2 bases at V and 3 bases at J, with 13 bases in the middle. This chain's CDR3 is CASSLFIRVDTGELFF. The CDR3 coding sequence is TGTGCCAGCAGCTTATTTATCAGAGTGGACACCGGGGAGCTGTTTTTT.

This clonotype was counted only a few times. This sequence joins TRBV9 and TRBJ1-6, with D possibly being TRBD1 (5 bases). This CDR3 region has 15 residues. Germline loops: CDR1 SGDLS, CDR2 YYNGEE. The V end lost 0 bases, the J end lost 6 bases, and 10 bases lay between the germline ends. CDR3 nucleotide sequence: TGTGCCAGCAGCGTAGGAAGGGGCGGTAATTCACCCCTCCACTTT. Its translation is CASSVGRGGNSPLHF.

This clonotype has only a few counts. V is TRBV24-1 and J is TRBJ1-1; no clear D gene. With 5 bases removed from V and 11 bases from J, the gap between germline ends came to 20 bases. CDR1 and CDR2 (germline): KGHDR, SFDVKD. The CDR3 runs 14 residues. For the CDR3, the DNA is TGTGCCACCAGTGTAGGGCAGGATCGTATAGGCGCTTTCTTT. It encodes CATSVGQDRIGAFF.

This rearrangement joins TRBV2 to TRBJ1-1; D gene ambiguous. Germline values: CDR1 SNHLY, CDR2 FYNNEI. This CDR3 has 14 amino acids. V shed 6 bases and J shed 0 bases, with 11 bases lying between them. The CDR3 sequence: CASRAGRMNTEAFF. CDR3 sequence (DNA): TGTGCCAGCAGAGCGGGCAGGATGAACACTGAAGCTTTCTTT.

The chain combines TRBV12-3 or TRBV12-4 with TRBJ1-1; a possible D gene is TRBD1 (5 bases). This CDR3 comprises 13 residues. Trimming left V 5 bases short and J 1 base short, with 8 bases between. CDR3 sequence: CASSPGPNTEAFF. CDR3 in DNA: TGTGCCAGCAGTCCGGGACCGAACACTGAAGCTTTCTTT.

The chain has TRBV20-1 and TRBJ2-2; possibly TRBD1 for D (5 bases). The CDR3 is made up of 15 amino acids. Germline assignment: CDR1 DFQATT and CDR2 SNEGSKA (reference sequence). V shed 0 bases and J shed 5 bases, with 13 bases lying between them. CDR3 nucleotide sequence: TGCAGTGCTAGAGACCGGCAGGGTGGAACCGGGGAGCTGTTTTTT. It is translated as CSARDRQGGTGELFF.